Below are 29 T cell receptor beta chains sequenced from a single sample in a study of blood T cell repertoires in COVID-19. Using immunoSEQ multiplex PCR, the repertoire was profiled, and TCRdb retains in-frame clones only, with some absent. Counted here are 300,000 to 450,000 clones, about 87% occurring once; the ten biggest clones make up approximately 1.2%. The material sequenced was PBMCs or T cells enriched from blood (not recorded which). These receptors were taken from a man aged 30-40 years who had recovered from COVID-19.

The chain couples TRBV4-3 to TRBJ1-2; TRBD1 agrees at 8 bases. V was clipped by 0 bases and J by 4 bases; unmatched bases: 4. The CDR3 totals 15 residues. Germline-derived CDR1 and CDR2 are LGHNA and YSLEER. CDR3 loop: CASSQDPQGVYGYTF. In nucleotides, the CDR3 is TGCGCCAGCAGCCAAGACCCACAGGGGGTCTATGGCTACACCTTC.

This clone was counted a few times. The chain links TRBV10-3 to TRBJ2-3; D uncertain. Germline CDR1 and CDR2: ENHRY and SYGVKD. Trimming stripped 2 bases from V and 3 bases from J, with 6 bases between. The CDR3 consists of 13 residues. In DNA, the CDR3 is TGTGCCATCAGTGAGGGCGGTACAGATACGCAGTATTTT. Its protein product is CAISEGGTDTQYF.

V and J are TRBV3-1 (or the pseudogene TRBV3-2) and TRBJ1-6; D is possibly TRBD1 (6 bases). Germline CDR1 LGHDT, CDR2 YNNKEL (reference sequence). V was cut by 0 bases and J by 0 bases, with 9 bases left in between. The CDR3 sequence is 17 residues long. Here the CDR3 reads CASSQEGTNSYNSPLHF. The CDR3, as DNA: TGTGCCAGCAGCCAAGAGGGGACAAACTCCTATAATTCACCCCTCCACTTT.

In DNA, the CDR3 is TGTGCCAGCTCACCTGCCCGGGACAGGACCCCTGAAGCTTTCTTT. Translated: CASSPARDRTPEAFF. The chain links TRBV18 to TRBJ1-1, with 8 bases aligning to TRBD1. The CDR3 loop spans 15 amino acids. The V gene end was trimmed by 3 bases and the J gene end by 6 bases; junction bases not matched to a gene: 9. Per germline, CDR1 KGHSH and CDR2 LQKENI.

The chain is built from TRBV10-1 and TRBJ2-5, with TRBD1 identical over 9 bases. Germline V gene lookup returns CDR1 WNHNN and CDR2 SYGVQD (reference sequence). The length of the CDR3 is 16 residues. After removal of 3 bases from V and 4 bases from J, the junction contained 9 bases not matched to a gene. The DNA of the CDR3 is TGCGCCAGCAGTGAAGGAAGGGACAGGGAACGAGAGACCCAGTACTTC. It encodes CASSEGRDRERETQYF.

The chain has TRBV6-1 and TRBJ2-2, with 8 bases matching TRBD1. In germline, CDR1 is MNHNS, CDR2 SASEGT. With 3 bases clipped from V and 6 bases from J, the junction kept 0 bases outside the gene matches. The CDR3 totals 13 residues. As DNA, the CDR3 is TGTGCCAGCAGTGAGACAGGGGCCGGGGAGCTGTTTTTT. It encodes CASSETGAGELFF.

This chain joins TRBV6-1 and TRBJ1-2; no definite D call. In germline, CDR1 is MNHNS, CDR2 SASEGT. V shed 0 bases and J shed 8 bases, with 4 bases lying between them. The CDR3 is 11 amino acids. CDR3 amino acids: CASSEARGYTF. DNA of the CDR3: TGTGCCAGCAGTGAAGCGAGGGGCTACACCTTC.

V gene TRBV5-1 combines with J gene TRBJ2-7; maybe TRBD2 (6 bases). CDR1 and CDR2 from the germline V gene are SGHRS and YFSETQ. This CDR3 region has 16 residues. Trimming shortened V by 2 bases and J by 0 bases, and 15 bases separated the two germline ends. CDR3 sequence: CASSFRGGVPSYEQYF. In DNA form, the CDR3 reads TGCGCCAGCAGCTTTAGAGGAGGGGTTCCCTCCTACGAGCAGTACTTC.

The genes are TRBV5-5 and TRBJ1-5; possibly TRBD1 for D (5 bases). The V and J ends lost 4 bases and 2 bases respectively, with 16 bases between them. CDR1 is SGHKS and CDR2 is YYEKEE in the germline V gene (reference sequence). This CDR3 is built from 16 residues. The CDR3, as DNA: TGTGCCAGCAGCCGGACCGGGACTACAGGCAATCAGCCCCAGCATTTT. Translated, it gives CASSRTGTTGNQPQHF.

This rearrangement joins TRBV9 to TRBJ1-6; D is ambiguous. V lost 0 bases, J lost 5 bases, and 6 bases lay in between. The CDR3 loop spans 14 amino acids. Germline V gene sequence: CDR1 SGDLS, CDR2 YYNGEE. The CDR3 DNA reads TGTGCCAGCAGCGTAGTACAGAATAATTCACCCCTCCACTTT. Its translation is CASSVVQNNSPLHF.

CDR3 DNA sequence: TGCGCCAGCAGAGCAGGGGGAACAGATACGCAGTATTTT. Protein product: CASRAGGTDTQYF. The chain joins TRBV10-1 to TRBJ2-3; 7 bases agree with TRBD1. The CDR3 covers 13 residues. Germline V gene data show CDR1 as WNHNN and CDR2 as SYGVQD (reference sequence). V lost 6 bases and J lost 3; bases outside the gene matches: 3.

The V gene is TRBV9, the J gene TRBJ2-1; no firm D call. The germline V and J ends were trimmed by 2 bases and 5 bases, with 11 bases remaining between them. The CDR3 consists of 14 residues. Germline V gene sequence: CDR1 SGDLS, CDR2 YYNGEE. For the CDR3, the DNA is TGTGCCAGCAGCGTTAATGCAGAAGACAATGAGCAGTTCTTC. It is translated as CASSVNAEDNEQFF.

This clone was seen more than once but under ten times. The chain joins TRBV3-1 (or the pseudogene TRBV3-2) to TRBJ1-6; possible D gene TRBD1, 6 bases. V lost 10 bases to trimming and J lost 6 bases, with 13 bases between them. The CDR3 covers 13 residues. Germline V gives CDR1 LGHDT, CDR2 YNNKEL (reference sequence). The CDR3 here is CATARDTNSPLHF. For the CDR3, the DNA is TGTGCCACCGCCCGGGACACTAATTCACCCCTCCACTTT.

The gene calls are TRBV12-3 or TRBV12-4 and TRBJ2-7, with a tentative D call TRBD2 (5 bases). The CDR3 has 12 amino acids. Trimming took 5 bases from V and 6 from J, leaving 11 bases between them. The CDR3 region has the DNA TGTGCCAGCAGTCGGGGTCCGGGCGAGCAGTACTTC. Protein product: CASSRGPGEQYF.

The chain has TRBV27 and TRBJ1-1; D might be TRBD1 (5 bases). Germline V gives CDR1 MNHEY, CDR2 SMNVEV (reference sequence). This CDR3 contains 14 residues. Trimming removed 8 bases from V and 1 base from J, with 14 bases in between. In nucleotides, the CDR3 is TGTGCCAGCCGCCAGGCAGGGTGGAACACTGAAGCTTTCTTT. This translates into CASRQAGWNTEAFF.

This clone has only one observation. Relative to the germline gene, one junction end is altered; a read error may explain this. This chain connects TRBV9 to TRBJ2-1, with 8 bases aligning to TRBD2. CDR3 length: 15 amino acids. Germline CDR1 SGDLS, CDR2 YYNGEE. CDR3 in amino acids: CASSVTGGAYNEQFF. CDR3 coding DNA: TGTGCCAGCAGCGTTACCGGGGGGGCCTATAATGAGCAGTTCTTC.

CDR3 sequence (DNA): TGTGCCAGCAGTTTAGGAACGAGAGGGAACACTGAAGCTTTCTTT. Protein sequence: CASSLGTRGNTEAFF. This sequence joins TRBV27 and TRBJ1-1; D gene uncertain. The CDR3 is 15 residues long. Germline values: CDR1 MNHEY, CDR2 SMNVEV (reference sequence). The V end was cut by 2 bases, the J end by 1 base, with 11 bases between.

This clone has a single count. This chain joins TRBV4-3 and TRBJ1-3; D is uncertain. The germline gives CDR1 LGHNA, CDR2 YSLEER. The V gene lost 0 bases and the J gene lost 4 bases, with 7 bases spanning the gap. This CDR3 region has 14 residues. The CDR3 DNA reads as TGCGCCAGCAGCCAAGAGCATAGCGGAAACACCATATATTTT. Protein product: CASSQEHSGNTIYF.

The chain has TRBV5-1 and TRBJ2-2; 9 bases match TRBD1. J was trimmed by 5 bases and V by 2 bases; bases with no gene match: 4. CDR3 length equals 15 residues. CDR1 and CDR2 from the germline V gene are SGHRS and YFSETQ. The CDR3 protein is CASSFSGTGTGELFF. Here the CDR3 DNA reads TGCGCCAGCAGCTTCTCCGGGACAGGGACCGGGGAGCTGTTTTTT. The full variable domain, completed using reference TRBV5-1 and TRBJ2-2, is KAGVTQTPRYLIKTRGQQVTLSCSPISGHRSVSWYQQTPGQGLQFLFEYFSETQRNKGNFPGRFSGRQFSNSRSEMNVSTLELGDSALYLCASSFSGTGTGELFFGEGSRLTVL.

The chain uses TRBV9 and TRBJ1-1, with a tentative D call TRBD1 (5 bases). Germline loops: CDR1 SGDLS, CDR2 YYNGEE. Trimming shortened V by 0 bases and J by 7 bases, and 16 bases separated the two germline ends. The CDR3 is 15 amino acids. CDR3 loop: CASSVAPAPGGEAFF. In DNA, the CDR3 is TGTGCCAGCAGCGTAGCTCCGGCGCCGGGGGGTGAAGCTTTCTTT.

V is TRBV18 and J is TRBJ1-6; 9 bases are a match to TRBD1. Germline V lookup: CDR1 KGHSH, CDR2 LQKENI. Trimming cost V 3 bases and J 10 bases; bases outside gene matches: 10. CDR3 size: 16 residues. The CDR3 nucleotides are TGTGCCAGCTCACCCATTTGGACAGGGGATCGATCACCCCTCCACTTT. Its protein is CASSPIWTGDRSPLHF. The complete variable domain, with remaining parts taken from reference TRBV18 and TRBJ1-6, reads NAGVMQNPRHLVRRRGQEARLRCSPMKGHSHVYWYRQLPEEGLKFMVYLQKENIIDESGMPKERFSAEFPKEGPSILRIQQVVRGDSAAYFCASSPIWTGDRSPLHFGNGTRLTVT.

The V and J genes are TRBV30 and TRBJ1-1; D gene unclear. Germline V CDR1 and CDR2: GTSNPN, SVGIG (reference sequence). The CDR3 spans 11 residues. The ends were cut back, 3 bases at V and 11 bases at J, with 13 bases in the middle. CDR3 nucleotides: TGTGCCTGGAGGATCGCATGGGCGGCTTTCTTT. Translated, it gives CAWRIAWAAFF.

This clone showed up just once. The CDR3 DNA reads TGTGCCAGCTCCCGCCAGGGGGCGCCCGGAGAGACCCAGTACTTC. It yields the protein CASSRQGAPGETQYF. The V gene is TRBV18, the J gene TRBJ2-5, with TRBD1 matching over 8 bases. This CDR3 spans 15 amino acids. The V gene end was trimmed by 6 bases and the J gene end by 4 bases; junction bases not matched to a gene: 10. The germline V gene has CDR1 KGHSH and CDR2 LQKENI.

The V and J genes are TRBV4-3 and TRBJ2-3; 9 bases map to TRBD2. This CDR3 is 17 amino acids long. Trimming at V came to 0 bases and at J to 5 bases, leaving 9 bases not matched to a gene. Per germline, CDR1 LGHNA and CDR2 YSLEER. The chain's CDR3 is CASSQDSRGGRGDTQYF. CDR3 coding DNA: TGCGCCAGCAGCCAAGATTCGCGGGGGGGCCGGGGAGATACGCAGTATTTT.

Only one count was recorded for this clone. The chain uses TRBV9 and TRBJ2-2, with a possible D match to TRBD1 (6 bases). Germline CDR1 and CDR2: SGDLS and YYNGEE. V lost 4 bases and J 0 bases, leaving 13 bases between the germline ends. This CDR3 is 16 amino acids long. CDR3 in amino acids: CASSPRDRPNTGELFF. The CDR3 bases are TGTGCCAGCAGCCCCAGAGACAGGCCGAACACCGGGGAGCTGTTTTTT.

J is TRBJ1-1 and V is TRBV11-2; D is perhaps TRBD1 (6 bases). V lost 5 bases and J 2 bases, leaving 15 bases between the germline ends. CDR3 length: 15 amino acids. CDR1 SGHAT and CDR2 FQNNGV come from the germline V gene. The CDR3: CASSPRTDGNTEAFF. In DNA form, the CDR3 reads TGTGCCAGCAGCCCAAGGACAGATGGTAACACTGAAGCTTTCTTT.

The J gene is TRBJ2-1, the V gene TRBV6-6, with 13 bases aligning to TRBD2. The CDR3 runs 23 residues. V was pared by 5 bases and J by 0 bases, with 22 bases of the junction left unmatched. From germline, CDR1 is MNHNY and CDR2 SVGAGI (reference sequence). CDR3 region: CASSPLRGCGGLAGAPSYNEQFF. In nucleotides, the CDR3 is TGTGCCAGCAGTCCCTTAAGAGGGTGTGGAGGACTAGCGGGGGCCCCCTCCTACAATGAGCAGTTCTTC.

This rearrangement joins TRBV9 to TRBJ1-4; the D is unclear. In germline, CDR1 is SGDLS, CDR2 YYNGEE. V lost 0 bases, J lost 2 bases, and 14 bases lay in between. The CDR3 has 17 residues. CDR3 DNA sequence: TGTGCCAGCAGCGTAGGAGGGTTCAGTTTGACTAATGAAAAACTGTTTTTT. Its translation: CASSVGGFSLTNEKLFF.

In DNA form, the CDR3 reads TGTGCCTGGAGTGTAATAGGCCCCGGAGCACAGGAGTACTTC. As protein: CAWSVIGPGAQEYF. The chain uses TRBV30 and TRBJ2-5; tentative D call: TRBD1 (5 bases). The V and J ends lost 0 bases and 12 bases respectively, with 20 bases between them. Germline V gene data show CDR1 as GTSNPN and CDR2 as SVGIG (reference sequence). The CDR3 is 14 residues long.